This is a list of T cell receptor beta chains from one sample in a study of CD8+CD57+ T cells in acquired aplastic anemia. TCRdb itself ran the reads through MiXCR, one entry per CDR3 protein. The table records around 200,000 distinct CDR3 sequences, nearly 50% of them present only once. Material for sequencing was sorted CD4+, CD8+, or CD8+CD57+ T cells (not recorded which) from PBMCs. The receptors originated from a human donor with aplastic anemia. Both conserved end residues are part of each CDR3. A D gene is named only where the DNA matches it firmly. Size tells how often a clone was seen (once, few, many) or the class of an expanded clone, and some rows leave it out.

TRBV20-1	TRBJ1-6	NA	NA	TGCAGTGTCGCGGGACTAGTTAATTCACCCCTCCACTTT	CSVAGLVNSPLHF
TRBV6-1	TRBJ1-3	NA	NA	TGTGCCAGCAGTAAAAACCCTTCGGGGATGGGAAACACCATATATTTT	CASSKNPSGMGNTIYF
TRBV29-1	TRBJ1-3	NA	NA	TGCAGCGTGGGACTGAACTCTGGAAACACCATATATTTT	CSVGLNSGNTIYF
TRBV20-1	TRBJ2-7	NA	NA	TGCGGTGCACCTGGAGGTTCCTACGAGCAGTACTTC	CGAPGGSYEQYF
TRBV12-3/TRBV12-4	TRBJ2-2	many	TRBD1	TGTGCCAGCAGGAGCACAGGGGACACCGGGGAGCTGTTTTTT	CASRSTGDTGELFF
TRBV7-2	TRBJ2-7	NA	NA	TGTGCCAGCAGCTTAGCGCTAGCTAATGACGAGCAGTACTTC	CASSLALANDEQYF
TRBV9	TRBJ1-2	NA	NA	TGTGCCAGCAGCGCGACCGGGGGGTGGGGTCCTGGGATTGGCTACACCTTC	CASSATGGWGPGIGYTF
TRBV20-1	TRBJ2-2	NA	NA	TGCAGTGCTAGACAGGGGACCTCTGCCACCGGGGAGCTGTTTTTT	CSARQGTSATGELFF
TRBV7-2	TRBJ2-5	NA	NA	TGTGCCAGCAGCTTAAACAGAGAGACCCAGTACTTC	CASSLNRETQYF
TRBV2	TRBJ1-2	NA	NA	TGTGCCAGCAGTCCAGAATATGGCTACACCTTC	CASSPEYGYTF
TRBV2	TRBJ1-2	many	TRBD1	TGTGCGACTACAGGGGTCCCGAAGTCTGGCTACACCTTC	CATTGVPKSGYTF
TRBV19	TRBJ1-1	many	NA	TGTGCCAGTAGTTATATCTCGCGAGAGGGGGCTGAAGCTTTCTTT	CASSYISREGAEAFF
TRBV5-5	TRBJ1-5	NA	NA	TGTGCCAGCAGCTTGGGACTGAGCAATCAGCCCCAGCATTTT	CASSLGLSNQPQHF
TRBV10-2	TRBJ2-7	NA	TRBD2	TGCGCCAGCACCAAACTTAGCGGGAACGAGCAGTACTTC	CASTKLSGNEQYF